This section outlines one TCR beta chain sequence together with its context. No cognate antigen has been identified for it. Per-nucleotide qualities are absent, and no much larger clonotype sits a single base away. For TCRbeta CDR3 sequencing, genomic DNA was extracted from sorted cells using the QIAGEN DNeasy Blood and Tissue Kit. High-throughput TCRbeta CDR3 sequencing, including PCR amplification with bias correction and internal controls, was performed commercially through immunoSEQ. Under the source paper's analysis protocol: Unique productive TCRbeta sequences were defined by CDR3 nucleotide sequence where primers matched, otherwise by CDR3 amino acid sequence with Vbeta and Jbeta genes. As a correction for sorting error, sequences shared between sorted populations at a frequency ratio of 2:1 or less were discarded, and the remaining shared sequences were assigned to the higher population. A sequence was defined as donor-reactive if the sequence was expanded at least 5-fold in CFSE-low cells compared with unstimulated cells and had a frequency of at least 0.01% in CFSE-low cells. Repertoire divergence was quantified by Jensen-Shannon divergence using the top 100 TCRbeta sequences ranked by frequency. For any sample with multiple sequencing runs, sorting error was corrected in each run separately before the runs were pooled. The table was pulled from immuneACCESS by TCRdb, which kept in-frame rearrangements only. Such tables lose some clones; where checked, under half of the loss comes from unresolved V genes, and the rest has no known cause. The V and J calls and the clone size are those of that table, but D and trimming were determined from the DNA. The sample yields approximately 60,000 clones; approximately 87% were counted once. 3.8% of the sample is in the top ten clones.

The time point label, read with the paper, signifies: 6 months after combined kidney and bone marrow transplant. The transplants used related donors along with nonmyeloablative bone marrow transplantation, and in the human trials mixed chimerism was transient. Unstimulated Tregs (CD4+CD25+CD127-), CD4+ non-Tregs (CD4+CD25-), CD4 and CD8 cells were FACS-sorted from thawed PBMCs. The patients were 4 recipients of combined kidney and bone marrow transplants from the ITN036ST trial, and samples were available only for these trial subjects. Healthy control blood was processed to PBMCs with a Ficoll density gradient and then cryopreserved, whereas patient PBMCs were collected both before and after transplant. The CDR3 goes from the cysteine to the phenylalanine over 14 residues. Of the read, only the CDR3 DNA is kept; its 42 bases are in frame from base 1. Per the germline V gene (reference sequence), MNHEY is the CDR1 and SMNVEV is the CDR2. Trimming takes 5 bases from V and 3 bases from J, and the germline ends sit 14 bases apart.

The record originates from a study of Tregs in tolerant kidney transplant recipients (dated 2019 in TCRdb). In the study overall: The study used TCRbeta sequencing to identify donor-specific regulatory T cells before combined kidney and bone marrow transplantation, then tracked those cells after transplant. Study-wide conclusions, independent of this receptor: For some patients the PCR primers changed over time, which made it impossible to compare the samples from those patients at the nucleotide level. The study was limited by small patient numbers, and the findings need validation in larger populations and under other immunosuppression protocols. In tolerant patients, donor-specific Tregs expanded more than Tregs overall, which suggests antigen-driven rather than nonspecific expansion. Although technical replication error seemed to be minimal, the question of biological reproducibility was not addressed directly. Expanding Tregs with activated donor B cells appeared to identify the most biologically relevant and donor-specific TCRbeta repertoire.

The specimen was CD4+ T cells from blood (PBMCs), collected 6 months after the transplant. The rearrangement joined TRBV27 to TRBJ2-7; TRBD2 might be the D gene, on 5 matching bases. This TCR was sampled from a human patient who received a combined kidney and bone marrow transplant. Some T cells may have been brought in with the graft after a transplant. The CDR3 region: CASSPLRGSYEQYF. In nucleotide form, the sequence is TGTGCCAGCAGTCCCCTAAGAGGGAGCTACGAGCAGTACTTC.